A single sample is the source of the 21 T cell receptor beta chains below, sequenced in a study of blood T cell repertoires in COVID-19. This table comes from immunoSEQ multiplex PCR, and its TCRdb copy is limited to in-frame clones, with some not included. Among 95,000 to 150,000 clones, about nine tenths were seen once, and the ten largest hold about 4.5%. The sequencing input was peripheral blood. These receptors were obtained from a man aged 35 to 55 with acute or convalescent COVID-19.

V and J are TRBV30 and TRBJ2-7, with D perhaps matching TRBD2 (7 bases). There are 14 residues in the CDR3. Trimming left V 0 bases short and J 7 bases short, with 16 bases between. Germline CDR1 is GTSNPN and CDR2 is SVGIG (reference sequence). CDR3 bases: TGTGCCTGGAGTGTAAGTGGGGGGGCGGAAGAGCAGTACTTC. Protein sequence: CAWSVSGGAEEQYF.

The chain employs TRBV18 and TRBJ1-1; D might be TRBD1 (6 bases). The CDR3 is made up of 14 amino acids. The V end was cut by 4 bases, the J end by 1 base, with 10 bases between. The germline V gene has CDR1 KGHSH and CDR2 LQKENI. CDR3 amino acids: CASSRVQGNTEAFF. The CDR3 nucleotides read TGTGCCAGCTCACGGGTACAGGGGAACACTGAAGCTTTCTTT. Together with reference TRBV18 and TRBJ1-1, the CDR3 gives the full variable domain: NAGVMQNPRHLVRRRGQEARLRCSPMKGHSHVYWYRQLPEEGLKFMVYLQKENIIDESGMPKERFSAEFPKEGPSILRIQQVVRGDSAAYFCASSRVQGNTEAFFGQGTRLTVV.

This clone was seen once. The chain combines TRBV3-1 (or the pseudogene TRBV3-2) with TRBJ1-1; D remains ambiguous. The CDR3 length is 15 residues. Between the trimmed V and J ends, which lost 1 base and 2 bases, there was a span of 11 bases. Germline CDR1 reads LGHDT; CDR2 reads YNNKEL (reference sequence). In DNA form, the CDR3 reads TGTGCCAGCAGCCAAGGAGACGAGGCCAACACTGAAGCTTTCTTT. This sequence encodes CASSQGDEANTEAFF.

The rearrangement joins TRBV6-5 to TRBJ1-3; D not resolved. Germline values: CDR1 MNHEY, CDR2 SVGAGI. This CDR3 is 16 amino acids long. Trimming pared 0 bases from V and 2 bases from J, leaving 11 bases between. The CDR3 sequence: CASSYSPGTPGNTIYF. The CDR3 nucleotides read TGTGCCAGCAGTTACTCACCGGGAACTCCTGGAAACACCATATATTTT.

The gene calls are TRBV6-2 or TRBV6-3 and TRBJ1-5; unclear D gene. The CDR3 extends over 13 amino acids. Germline loops: CDR1 MNHEY, CDR2 SVGEGT. Trimming pared 6 bases from V and 9 bases from J, leaving 15 bases between. CDR3 protein: CASSPPYPGPQHF. The CDR3 bases are TGTGCCAGCAGCCCGCCGTATCCGGGGCCCCAGCATTTT.

The chain recombines TRBV6-6 with TRBJ1-2; TRBD1 aligns across 7 bases. Germline V CDR1 and CDR2: MNHNY, SVGAGI (reference sequence). The CDR3 sequence is 13 residues long. V shed 6 bases and J 6 bases; nucleotides not matched to a gene: 7. The CDR3: CASRPGGGDGYTF. The CDR3 region has the DNA TGTGCCAGCAGGCCAGGGGGTGGGGATGGCTACACCTTC.

The rearrangement uses TRBV12-5 and TRBJ1-1; 9 bases match TRBD1. CDR3 length: 11 amino acids. The germline gives CDR1 LGHNT, CDR2 FRNRAP. V shed 7 bases, J shed 10 bases, and the junction held 4 bases outside the gene matches. CDR3 DNA: TGTGCTAGTGCCCCGGACAGGGGAGCTTTCTTT. This codes for CASAPDRGAFF.

The V gene is TRBV19, the J gene TRBJ1-2; weak D call: TRBD1 (5 bases). This CDR3 is built from 15 residues. The germline V gene encodes CDR1 LNHDA and CDR2 SQIVND (reference sequence). V lost 5 bases to trimming and J lost 4 bases, with 17 bases between them. The CDR3 reads CASSATPGISYGYTF. The CDR3 DNA sequence: TGTGCCAGTAGTGCCACGCCAGGGATTAGCTATGGCTACACCTTC.

The chain is built from TRBV25-1 and TRBJ1-4; D is unresolved. Between the trimmed V and J ends, which lost 5 bases and 6 bases, there was a span of 4 bases. Germline-derived CDR1 and CDR2 are MGHDK and SYGVNS. The CDR3 consists of 11 residues. DNA for the CDR3: TGTGCCAGCAGTTCCTATGAAAAACTGTTTTTT. It specifies CASSSYEKLFF.

The sample holds one count of this clone. The CDR3 sequence is CASSRLGQGVLDSPLHF. As DNA, the CDR3 is TGTGCCAGCAGCCGGCTGGGACAGGGGGTTTTAGATTCACCCCTCCACTTT. The chain has TRBV7-6 and TRBJ1-6; 11 bases map to TRBD1. Germline CDR1 is SGHVS and CDR2 is FNYEAQ. V lost 5 bases and J lost 8; bases outside the gene matches: 11. The CDR3 consists of 17 residues. The full variable domain, rest sourced from reference TRBV7-6 and TRBJ1-6, is GAGVSQSPRYKVTKRGQDVALRCDPISGHVSLYWYRQALGQGPEFLTYFNYEAQQDKSGLPNDRFSAERPEGSISTLTIQRTEQRDSAMYRCASSRLGQGVLDSPLHFGNGTRLTVT.

The V and J genes are TRBV6-2 or TRBV6-3 and TRBJ2-7; maybe TRBD1 (6 bases). Germline V gives CDR1 MNHEY, CDR2 SVGEGT. Trimming removed 4 bases from V and 6 bases from J, with 10 bases in between. CDR3 length equals 12 residues. The CDR3 loop is CASSSRGSEQYF. DNA of the CDR3: TGTGCCAGCAGTTCAAGGGGGAGCGAGCAGTACTTC.

This clone occurred once. This rearrangement joins TRBV6-5 to TRBJ1-2; 8 nucleotides match TRBD1. Germline lookup yields CDR1 MNHEY and CDR2 SVGAGI. CDR3 size: 15 residues. The V and J ends lost 4 bases and 4 bases, in that order; junction bases with no gene match: 8. CDR3 region: CASSSPTGEGYGYTF. In DNA, the CDR3 is TGTGCCAGCAGTTCCCCGACAGGGGAGGGCTATGGCTACACCTTC.

This rearrangement joins TRBV3-1 (or the pseudogene TRBV3-2) to TRBJ2-5; no reliable D call. This CDR3 contains 11 residues. Germline loops: CDR1 LGHDT, CDR2 YNNKEL (reference sequence). Trimming shortened V by 6 bases and J by 2 bases, and 4 bases separated the two germline ends. CDR3 sequence reads: CASSRQETQYF. The CDR3 DNA is TGTGCCAGCAGTAGACAAGAGACCCAGTACTTC.

This chain connects TRBV4-3 to TRBJ1-2; D possibly corresponds to TRBD1 (6 bases). CDR1 is LGHNA, CDR2 YSLEER, per germline. V was pared by 1 base and J by 6 bases, with 18 bases between. The length of the CDR3 is 16 residues. The CDR3 DNA is TGCGCCAGCAGCCAAGTTACGACAGGAGGAAGTCATGGCTACACCTTC. Translated, it gives CASSQVTTGGSHGYTF.

The V gene is TRBV18, the J gene TRBJ1-1; 7 positions agree with TRBD1. Germline lookup yields CDR1 KGHSH and CDR2 LQKENI. Trimming at V came to 3 bases and at J to 4 bases, leaving 5 bases not matched to a gene. CDR3 size: 14 residues. The CDR3 is CASSPEQGTTEAFF. The CDR3 DNA sequence: TGTGCCAGCTCACCGGAACAGGGGACCACTGAAGCTTTCTTT.

Concerning this clone: This same CDR3 is encoded by further DNA sequences in the sample. CDR3 sequence: CASSRTDYGYTF. DNA for the CDR3: TGTGCCAGTAGTAGAACAGATTATGGCTACACCTTC. The chain is built from TRBV19 and TRBJ1-2; D is unclear. The CDR3 runs to 12 residues. Trimming stripped 4 bases from V and 5 bases from J, with 8 bases between. CDR1 LNHDA and CDR2 SQIVND come from the germline V gene (reference sequence). Complete variable domain (other parts from reference TRBV19 and TRBJ1-2): DGGITQSPKYLFRKEGQNVTLSCEQNLNHDAMYWYRQDPGQGLRLIYYSQIVNDFQKGDIAEGYSVSREKKESFPLTVTSAQKNPTAFYLCASSRTDYGYTFGSGTRLTVV.

The chain has TRBV5-5 and TRBJ1-1; D is ambiguous. Germline V gene data show CDR1 as SGHKS and CDR2 as YYEKEE (reference sequence). CDR3 length: 16 amino acids. Trimming removed 1 base from V and 2 bases from J, with 15 bases in between. DNA of the CDR3: TGTGCCAGCAGCTTGACCCCAACGCAGGTAAACACTGAAGCTTTCTTT. It translates to CASSLTPTQVNTEAFF.

V gene TRBV27 combines with J gene TRBJ1-2, with TRBD1 matching over 9 bases. Trimming cost V 4 bases and J 7 bases; bases outside gene matches: 4. Germline V gene lookup returns CDR1 MNHEY and CDR2 SMNVEV (reference sequence). CDR3 length: 13 residues. The CDR3 nucleotides read TGTGCCAGCAGTTCCACAGGGGGCCTTGGCTACACCTTC. It specifies CASSSTGGLGYTF.

J is TRBJ1-3 and V is TRBV19; TRBD1 matches at 9 bases. Germline lookup yields CDR1 LNHDA and CDR2 SQIVND (reference sequence). CDR3 length: 16 amino acids. Trimming at V came to 3 bases and at J to 4 bases, leaving 7 bases not matched to a gene. The CDR3 DNA sequence: TGTGCCAGTAGTATTCGGACAGGGGTATCCGGAAACACCATATATTTT. This sequence encodes CASSIRTGVSGNTIYF.

The chain recombines TRBV4-3 with TRBJ2-5; D is unclear. Germline V gives CDR1 LGHNA, CDR2 YSLEER. The V end was cut by 1 base, the J end by 5 bases, with 8 bases between. The CDR3 loop spans 13 amino acids. The CDR3 region has the DNA TGCGCCAGCAGCCAAGTTAGAGGCGAGACCCAGTACTTC. This sequence encodes CASSQVRGETQYF.

The V and J genes are TRBV14 and TRBJ2-5; 9 nucleotides line up with TRBD2. Per the germline V gene, CDR1 is SGHDN and CDR2 is FVKESK. The length of the CDR3 is 17 residues. V lost 0 bases, J lost 5 bases, and 10 bases stayed unmatched. The CDR3 DNA is TGTGCCAGCAGCCAAGATCCTCCGGGACTAGCTCGGGAGACCCAGTACTTC. Residues: CASSQDPPGLARETQYF.